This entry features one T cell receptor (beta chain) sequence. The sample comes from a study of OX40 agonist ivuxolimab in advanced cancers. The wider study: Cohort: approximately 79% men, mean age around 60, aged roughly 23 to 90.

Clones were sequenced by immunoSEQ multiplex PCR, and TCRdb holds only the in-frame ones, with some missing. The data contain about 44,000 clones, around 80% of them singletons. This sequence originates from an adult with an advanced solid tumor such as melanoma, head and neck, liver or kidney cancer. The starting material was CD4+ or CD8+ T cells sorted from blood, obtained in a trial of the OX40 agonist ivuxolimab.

The CDR3 region has the DNA TGTGCCAGTAGTATATCACCTAGGAGCTATGGCTACACCTTC. Protein sequence: CASSISPRSYGYTF. The gene calls are TRBV19 and TRBJ1-2; D remains ambiguous. V gave up 2 bases and J gave up 4 bases, with 11 bases separating them. CDR3 length: 14 residues. Germline CDR1 reads LNHDA; CDR2 reads SQIVND (reference sequence).